Below are 16 T cell receptor beta chains sequenced from a single sample in a study of spatial heterogeneity in lung cancer. Study-wide findings and caveats: For expanded intratumoral alpha and beta TCRs, counts tracked tumor mutation counts.

TCRdb fed the 5' RACE reads into MiXCR, producing one record per CDR3 protein. The sample carries about 2,300 distinct CDR3 sequences, 22% recorded once. These receptors lack a known antigen. Time point described: sample taken at primary tumor resection. This sample comprised lung tumor tissue, obtained at surgery. The receptors stem from a male donor with early-stage non-small cell lung cancer.

This clonotype is medium-sized in the sample. This beta chain represents an off-target read in a library built for alpha chains; its size is of limited meaning. The genes are TRBV28 and TRBJ2-3; D unclear. The CDR3 totals 13 residues. Per the germline V gene, CDR1 is MDHEN and CDR2 is SYDVKM. Trimming stripped 3 bases from V and 2 bases from J, with 6 bases between. CDR3 residues: CASSFPSTDTQYF. The CDR3 coding sequence is TGTGCCAGCAGTTTCCCCTCCACAGATACGCAGTATTTT. Together with reference TRBV28 and TRBJ2-3, the CDR3 gives the full variable domain: DVKVTQSSRYLVKRTGEKVFLECVQDMDHENMFWYRQDPGLGLRLIYFSYDVKMKEKGDIPEGYSVSREKKERFSLILESASTNQTSMYLCASSFPSTDTQYFGPGTRLTVL.

This clonotype is classed as medium-sized. This beta chain is a stray read from a library made for alpha chains; its abundance is not meaningful. V is TRBV20-1 and J is TRBJ1-5, with 7 bases identical to TRBD1. The CDR3 is 15 residues long. The V segment lost 3 bases and the J segment 4 bases; nucleotides outside the gene matches: 9. Germline V lookup: CDR1 DFQATT, CDR2 SNEGSKA (reference sequence). In DNA form, the CDR3 reads TGCAGTGCTAGTGACTCACGACAGGGTAATCAGCCCCAGCATTTT. Encoded protein: CSASDSRQGNQPQHF.

This clonotype is judged large. A library prepared for alpha chains yielded this beta chain as an off-target read; its size is of little meaning. The V call is TRBV12-3 or TRBV12-4, the J call TRBJ1-4; D may be TRBD1 (5 bases). The CDR3 is 15 residues long. Trimming took 4 bases from V and 6 from J, leaving 15 bases between them. This CDR3 is CASSSRTSGDEKLFF. CDR3 coding DNA: TGTGCCAGCAGTTCGAGGACATCTGGGGATGAAAAACTGTTTTTT.

This clonotype was seen many times. Found in a library prepared for alpha chains, this beta chain is an off-target read, and its abundance has little meaning. The V call is TRBV12-3 or TRBV12-4, the J call TRBJ2-1; 8 positions match TRBD1. Trimming removed 6 bases from V and 7 bases from J; junction bases left unmatched: 11. The CDR3 is made up of 15 amino acids. CDR3 nucleotide sequence: TGTGCCAGCAGACGAAAGACAGGGGTTAATAATGAGCAGTTCTTC. This sequence encodes CASRRKTGVNNEQFF.

This clonotype occurred many times. This beta chain was picked up by a library intended for alpha chains and is off target, so its count carries little meaning. The V and J genes are TRBV7-9 and TRBJ2-3; either TRBD1 or TRBD2 may supply D (5 bases each). CDR1 is SEHNR, CDR2 FQNEAQ, per germline (reference sequence). V gave up 4 bases and J gave up 2 bases, with 13 bases separating them. The CDR3 runs to 15 residues. CDR3 protein: CASSSRDGYTDTQYF. CDR3 bases: TGTGCCAGCAGCTCAAGGGACGGTTACACAGATACGCAGTATTTT.

This clonotype rates as medium-sized. This beta chain was picked up by a library intended for alpha chains and is off target, so its count carries little meaning. CDR3 residues: CASSTGRQVWGPDTQYF. The CDR3 DNA sequence: TGTGCCAGCAGTACGGGACGACAGGTTTGGGGTCCAGATACGCAGTATTTT. The chain uses TRBV12-3 or TRBV12-4 and TRBJ2-3, with TRBD1 as a possible D gene (6 bases). This CDR3 has 17 residues. V lost 5 bases and J 4 bases, leaving 22 bases between the germline ends.

Regarding this clonotype: The library was built for alpha chains, so this beta chain is an off-target read and its size means little. The chain carries TRBV29-1 and TRBJ1-1, with D unclear. The V end lost 5 bases, the J end lost 3 bases, and 10 bases lay between the germline ends. The CDR3 runs 12 residues. Germline CDR1 is SQVTM and CDR2 is ANQGSEA. The CDR3 DNA reads TGCAGCGTTCGACCCCGTGACACTGAAGCTTTCTTT. Protein product: CSVRPRDTEAFF.

This clonotype was observed many times. The library was built for alpha chains, so this beta chain is an off-target read and its size means little. The CDR3, as DNA: TGTGCCAGCAGTGATGGGAGGAACACTGAAGCTTTCTTT. As protein: CASSDGRNTEAFF. This chain links TRBV6-1 with TRBJ1-1; D ambiguous. Trimming shortened V by 3 bases and J by 1 base, and 6 bases separated the two germline ends. The V gene's germline CDR1 is MNHNS and CDR2 SASEGT. The length of the CDR3 is 13 residues.

This clonotype was recorded at least ten times. The library was prepared for alpha chains; this beta chain is a stray read, so its frequency means little. The chain employs TRBV6-1 and TRBJ2-7; D may be TRBD2 (6 bases). CDR3 length equals 13 residues. Per germline, CDR1 MNHNS and CDR2 SASEGT. Trimming left V 7 bases short and J 2 bases short, with 12 bases between. This CDR3 reads CASNRDFAYEQYF. As DNA, the CDR3 is TGTGCCAGCAATCGGGACTTTGCCTACGAGCAGTACTTC.

This clonotype is classed as large (0.1 to 1%). This beta chain is off target for a library built for alpha chains, so its abundance means little. The gene calls are TRBV3-1 and TRBJ2-3; no definite D call. V lost 3 bases and J 0 bases, leaving 13 bases between the germline ends. Germline CDR1 is LGHDT and CDR2 is YNNKEL (reference sequence). This CDR3 spans 16 amino acids. CDR3 nucleotide sequence: TGTGCCAGCAGCCATCTATGGGTCCCTAGCACAGATACGCAGTATTTT. Protein product: CASSHLWVPSTDTQYF.

Details on this clonotype: This beta chain is an unintended read in a library built for alpha chains; its size means little. V and J are TRBV4-1 and TRBJ1-5; D call uncertain. Germline loops: CDR1 MGHRA, CDR2 YSYEKL. V dropped 3 bases and J dropped 0 bases, with 9 bases sitting between them. CDR3 length equals 15 residues. The CDR3, as DNA: TGCGCCAGCAGCCATACCTGGGATAGCAATCAGCCCCAGCATTTT. The encoded protein is CASSHTWDSNQPQHF.

By proportion, this clonotype is medium-sized (0.01 to 0.1%). Because the library targeted alpha chains, this beta chain is an off-target read whose size means little. This chain links TRBV11-2 with TRBJ1-3; maybe TRBD1 (6 bases). Germline assignment: CDR1 SGHAT and CDR2 FQNNGV. Trimming stripped 5 bases from V and 0 bases from J, with 11 bases between. There are 15 residues in the CDR3. CDR3 bases: TGTGCCAGCAGCCTGGACAGAATCTCTGGAAACACCATATATTTT. Amino acids: CASSLDRISGNTIYF.

With respect to this clonotype: Because this beta chain is a stray read in a library intended to capture alpha chains, its abundance should not be given much weight. The V call is TRBV28, the J call TRBJ2-7, with 8 bases lining up with TRBD1. CDR1 is MDHEN, CDR2 SYDVKM, per germline. Trimming cost V 6 bases and J 0 bases; bases outside gene matches: 7. The CDR3 has 15 residues. CDR3: CASRQDRASSYEQYF. The CDR3 DNA sequence: TGTGCCAGCAGACAGGACAGGGCCAGCTCCTACGAGCAGTACTTC. Combining the CDR3 with reference TRBV28 and TRBJ2-7 gives the whole variable domain DVKVTQSSRYLVKRTGEKVFLECVQDMDHENMFWYRQDPGLGLRLIYFSYDVKMKEKGDIPEGYSVSREKKERFSLILESASTNQTSMYLCASRQDRASSYEQYFGPGTRLTVT.

Remarks on this clonotype: Within a library made for alpha chains, this beta chain is off target, and its count is uninformative. The rearrangement links TRBV7-8 to TRBJ2-3, with 7 bases matching TRBD1. Trimming at V came to 1 base and at J to 6 bases, leaving 7 bases not matched to a gene. CDR3 length: 15 residues. Germline CDR1 SGHVS, CDR2 FQNEAQ. The CDR3 is CASSLGKTGRDTQYF. Here the CDR3 DNA reads TGTGCCAGCAGCTTAGGGAAGACAGGGCGGGATACGCAGTATTTT.

Within the sample, this clonotype is medium-sized. Because this beta chain is a stray read in a library intended to capture alpha chains, its abundance should not be given much weight. In DNA form, the CDR3 reads TGTGCCAGCTCACTTAGGACGAGCTCCTACAATGAGCAGTTCTTC. Translated, it gives CASSLRTSSYNEQFF. This chain joins TRBV18 and TRBJ2-1; no definite D call. V shed 4 bases and J shed 0 bases, with 10 bases lying between them. The length of the CDR3 is 15 residues. Looked up from germline, CDR1 is KGHSH and CDR2 is LQKENI.

This clonotype is deemed medium-sized. The library was designed around alpha chains, so this beta chain is a stray read whose abundance carries little weight. The DNA of the CDR3 is TGTGCCAGCAGTTTAAGGGGCAGCACAGATACGCAGTATTTT. Its protein is CASSLRGSTDTQYF. V and J are TRBV28 and TRBJ2-3, with TRBD1 as a possible D gene (5 bases). Germline V CDR1 and CDR2: MDHEN, SYDVKM. The CDR3 consists of 14 residues. The ends were cut back, 2 bases at V and 0 bases at J, with 6 bases in the middle.